This record covers a single T cell receptor beta chain. The identical CDR3 is also encoded by other nucleotide sequences in the sample. The data originate from a study of blood T cell repertoires in COVID-19. Study information: The United States, Italy and Spain were the sources of the acute and convalescent COVID-19 samples.

The V segment lost 0 bases and the J segment 6 bases; nucleotides outside the gene matches: 1. Germline loops: CDR1 SGHRS, CDR2 YFSETQ. The CDR3 totals 14 residues. Original processing notes: How many nucleated cells were present was estimated from reference gene primer amplification. Sequencing used immunoSEQ multiplex PCR; TCRdb keeps in-frame clones, though not all of them. That table supplies the V and J calls and clone size; D and trimming were determined from the DNA. This table has approximately 210,000 clones, more than 70% appearing once. The sample was peripheral blood. The clonotype was recovered from a woman aged 45 to 65 with acute or convalescent COVID-19. The V call is TRBV5-1, the J call TRBJ2-3; 10 bases are a match to TRBD2. This CDR3 is CASSLGLAGDTQYF. CDR3 in DNA: TGCGCCAGCAGCTTGGGACTAGCGGGTGATACGCAGTATTTT.